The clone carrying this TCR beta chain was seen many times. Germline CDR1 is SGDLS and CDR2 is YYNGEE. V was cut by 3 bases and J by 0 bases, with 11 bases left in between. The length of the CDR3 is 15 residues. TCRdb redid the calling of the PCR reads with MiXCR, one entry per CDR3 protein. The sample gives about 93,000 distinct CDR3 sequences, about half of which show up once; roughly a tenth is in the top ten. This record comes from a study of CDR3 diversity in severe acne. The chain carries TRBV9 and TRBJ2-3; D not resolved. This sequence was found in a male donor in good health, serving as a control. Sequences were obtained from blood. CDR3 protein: CASSASRASTDTQYF. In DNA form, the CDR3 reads TGTGCCAGCAGCGCCTCTAGGGCTAGCACAGATACGCAGTATTTT.